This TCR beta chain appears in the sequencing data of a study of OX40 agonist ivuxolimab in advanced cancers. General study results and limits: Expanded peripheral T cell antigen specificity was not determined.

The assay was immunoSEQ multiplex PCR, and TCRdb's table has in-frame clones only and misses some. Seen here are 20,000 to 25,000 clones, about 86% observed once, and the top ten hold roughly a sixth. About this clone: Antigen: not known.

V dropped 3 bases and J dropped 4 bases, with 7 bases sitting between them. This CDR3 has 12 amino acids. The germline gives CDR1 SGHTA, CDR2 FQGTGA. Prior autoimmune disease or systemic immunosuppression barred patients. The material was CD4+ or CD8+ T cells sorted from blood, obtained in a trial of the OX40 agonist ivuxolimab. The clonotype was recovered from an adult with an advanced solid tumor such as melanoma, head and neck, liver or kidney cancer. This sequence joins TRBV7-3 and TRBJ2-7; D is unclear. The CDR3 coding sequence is TGTGCCAGCAGCTTCTTTGGGTACGAGCAGTACTTC. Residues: CASSFFGYEQYF.